This TCR beta chain originates from a study of blood T cell repertoires in COVID-19. Study summary: Donors in the United States, Italy and Spain gave samples during acute or convalescent COVID-19. T cells, B-cell-depleted T cells, or PBMCs provided the cDNA or gDNA that served as material.

The CDR3 consists of 14 residues. V dropped 2 bases and J dropped 9 bases, with 14 bases sitting between them. Germline CDR1 is MNHEY and CDR2 is SVGAGI. How the authors handled the data: Nucleated cell counts were estimated from reference gene primer amplification. Assay: immunoSEQ multiplex PCR; the TCRdb copy retains only in-frame clones and omits some. D and trimming come from the DNA, and the V and J calls and clone size come from that table. There are under 95,000 clones in the sample; over 75% occur only once, and nearly 45% lies in the top ten. Sequenced input: peripheral blood. The chain employs TRBV6-5 and TRBJ2-1, with D maybe TRBD1 (7 bases). The TCR comes from a human donor in a cohort sampled during active COVID-19. DNA for the CDR3: TGTGCCAGCAGTTACGAGACAGGGCGGGGTGAGCAGTTCTTC. It translates to CASSYETGRGEQFF.